These T cell receptor beta chains were read from a single sample in a study of T cell responses to AZD1222 COVID-19 vaccine. Profiled with immunoSEQ multiplex PCR; TCRdb holds only in-frame clones, not every one. The table records around 120,000 clones, about 90% of them present only once. This specimen consisted of peripheral blood, obtained on day 0 of AZD1222 vaccination. These receptors were collected from an adult in good health. CDR3s include the opening cysteine and the closing phenylalanine or tryptophan. Fields, in order: clone size, V gene, J gene, D gene, CDR3 protein, CDR3 DNA. D genes are given only for firm matches. Not every row has a clone size; where given, it reads once, few, many or a size class.

size: -; V: TRBV19; J: TRBJ1-1; D: -; CDR3: CASRARQWTASGTNTEAFF; DNA: TGTGCCAGTAGGGCTCGGCAATGGACCGCGTCAGGTACGAACACTGAAGCTTTCTTT
size: few; V: TRBV10-3; J: TRBJ2-7; D: -; CDR3: CAIRERVSRYEQYF; DNA: TGTGCCATCAGAGAGAGGGTATCCCGCTACGAGCAGTACTTC
size: few; V: TRBV6-5; J: TRBJ2-7; D: TRBD1; CDR3: CASRPGQGRYEQYF; DNA: TGTGCCAGCAGGCCGGGACAGGGGAGGTACGAGCAGTACTTC
size: -; V: TRBV5-1; J: TRBJ1-1; D: -; CDR3: CASSERELNTEAFF; DNA: TGCGCCAGCAGCGAGCGGGAGCTGAACACTGAAGCTTTCTTT
size: -; V: TRBV3-1/TRBV3-2; J: TRBJ2-7; D: -; CDR3: CASSPGSYEQYF; DNA: TGTGCCAGCAGCCCGGGGAGCTACGAGCAGTACTTC
size: -; V: TRBV5-6; J: TRBJ2-7; D: -; CDR3: CASSLLRQVPYEQYF; DNA: TGTGCCAGCAGCTTGTTGAGACAGGTTCCCTACGAGCAGTACTTC
size: -; V: TRBV28; J: TRBJ1-1; D: TRBD1; CDR3: CASSRGTGWNTEAFF; DNA: TGTGCCAGCAGTCGCGGGACAGGCTGGAACACTGAAGCTTTCTTT
size: -; V: TRBV28; J: TRBJ1-1; D: -; CDR3: CASNQIGQWGTEAFF; DNA: TGTGCCAGCAACCAAATAGGACAGTGGGGGACTGAAGCTTTCTTT
size: -; V: TRBV2; J: TRBJ1-2; D: -; CDR3: CASGRLGSISGYTF; DNA: TGTGCCAGCGGCCGGTTAGGGTCTATTTCTGGCTACACCTTC
size: -; V: TRBV5-5; J: TRBJ1-5; D: -; CDR3: CASSSTLQGIQPQHF; DNA: TGTGCCAGCAGCTCGACCCTACAGGGTATCCAGCCCCAGCATTTT
size: -; V: TRBV4-1; J: TRBJ2-2; D: -; CDR3: CASSYDRGGELFF; DNA: TGCGCCAGCAGCTATGACCGTGGCGGGGAGCTGTTTTTT
size: -; V: TRBV5-1; J: TRBJ2-7; D: TRBD2; CDR3: CASSLGGSGYSYEQYF; DNA: TGCGCCAGCAGCTTGGGAGGTAGCGGGTACTCCTACGAGCAGTACTTC
size: -; V: TRBV5-4; J: TRBJ2-1; D: -; CDR3: CAIQRGERVYNEQFF; DNA: TGTGCCATTCAGAGAGGTGAGCGGGTCTACAATGAGCAGTTCTTC
size: -; V: TRBV4-1; J: TRBJ2-7; D: -; CDR3: CASSHPPGAVYEQYF; DNA: TGCGCCAGCAGCCATCCCCCGGGGGCAGTCTACGAGCAGTACTTC
size: few; V: TRBV27; J: TRBJ2-7; D: -; CDR3: CASSLSGVVHEQYF; DNA: TGTGCCAGCAGTTTATCGGGCGTCGTCCACGAGCAGTACTTC
size: -; V: TRBV4-1; J: TRBJ2-5; D: TRBD2; CDR3: CASSQDHGLAGDETQYF; DNA: TGCGCCAGCAGCCAAGACCACGGACTAGCGGGGGACGAGACCCAGTACTTC
size: -; V: TRBV24-1; J: TRBJ1-3; D: TRBD1; CDR3: CATTDSRGPGNTIYF; DNA: TGTGCCACCACCGATTCCAGGGGGCCTGGAAACACCATATATTTT
size: few; V: TRBV13; J: TRBJ2-3; D: -; CDR3: CASSLYTSEGADTQYF; DNA: TGTGCCAGCAGCTTATACACCTCCGAGGGGGCAGATACGCAGTATTTT
size: -; V: TRBV5-8; J: TRBJ1-5; D: -; CDR3: CASSLSVGAGQPQHF; DNA: TGTGCCAGCAGCTTGTCGGTAGGGGCGGGTCAGCCCCAGCATTTT
size: -; V: TRBV29-1; J: TRBJ2-1; D: TRBD1; CDR3: CSVVLGTGRNNEQFF; DNA: TGCAGCGTTGTCTTGGGGACAGGGCGCAACAATGAGCAGTTCTTC
size: -; V: TRBV19; J: TRBJ1-2; D: -; CDR3: CASSINEGFGGYTF; DNA: TGTGCCAGTAGTATCAATGAGGGGTTTGGTGGCTACACCTTC
size: -; V: TRBV19; J: TRBJ2-7; D: -; CDR3: CASSLALAYEQYF; DNA: TGTGCCAGTAGTCTGGCACTTGCCTACGAGCAGTACTTC
size: -; V: TRBV18; J: TRBJ1-2; D: -; CDR3: CASSPSGTGYGYTF; DNA: TGTGCCAGCTCACCTTCCGGGACGGGTTATGGCTACACCTTC
size: -; V: TRBV7-3; J: TRBJ2-3; D: TRBD2; CDR3: CASSSTLAEDTQYF; DNA: TGTGCCAGCAGCTCTACCCTAGCGGAGGATACGCAGTATTTT
size: -; V: TRBV18; J: TRBJ1-1; D: -; CDR3: CASSPGSPDTEAFF; DNA: TGTGCCAGCTCACCAGGGTCTCCGGACACTGAAGCTTTCTTT
size: once; V: TRBV9; J: TRBJ2-1; D: -; CDR3: CASSVAVPRSYNEQFF; DNA: TGTGCCAGCAGCGTAGCAGTACCACGCTCCTACAATGAGCAGTTCTTC
size: -; V: TRBV4-2; J: TRBJ2-5; D: TRBD1; CDR3: CASSHLAGQGNQETQYF; DNA: TGTGCCAGCAGCCATCTCGCGGGACAGGGTAACCAAGAGACCCAGTACTTC
size: -; V: TRBV7-2; J: TRBJ2-3; D: TRBD2; CDR3: CASSLGRGADTQYF; DNA: TGTGCCAGCAGCTTAGGACGGGGGGCAGATACGCAGTATTTT
size: -; V: TRBV4-1; J: TRBJ1-3; D: -; CDR3: CASSHPDHVDTIYF; DNA: TGCGCCAGCAGCCACCCGGATCACGTGGACACCATATATTTT
size: -; V: TRBV5-1; J: TRBJ2-2; D: TRBD2; CDR3: CASSGLAGDTGELFF; DNA: TGCGCCAGCAGCGGGCTAGCGGGGGACACCGGGGAGCTGTTTTTT